This TCR beta chain was identified in a study of CD8+CD57+ T cells in acquired aplastic anemia. The overall study: Sorted CD4+ and CD8+ cells yielded about 3.1 ug of DNA on average. Healthy donors had, on average, roughly 9.8 million reads for their CD4+ cells. General observations from the study: Patients were compared with controls for CD8+ Simpson's diversity, and no significant difference emerged. Overlap between patients and controls comprised roughly 30 CD8+ CDR3 sequences.

The study profiled TCR beta VDJ and CDR3 using genomic DNA as template. TCRdb redid the calling of the reads with MiXCR, one entry per CDR3 protein. The sample records over 150,000 distinct CDR3 sequences, around 40% being singletons. The V and J ends lost 6 bases and 2 bases respectively, with 15 bases between them. The germline CDR1 and CDR2 sequences are SGHAT and FQNNGV. The CDR3 loop spans 15 amino acids. The table lists this clonotype with many counts. No antigen is known for it. The clonotype comes from a human donor in good health. The sequenced sample was sorted CD4+, CD8+, or CD8+CD57+ T cells (not recorded which) from PBMCs. V usage is TRBV11-2 and J usage is TRBJ2-3, with D perhaps TRBD2 (5 bases). CDR3 sequence: CASRIQTGITDTQYF. The CDR3 DNA sequence: TGTGCCAGCAGAATACAAACGGGGATCACAGATACGCAGTATTTT.